This T cell receptor beta chain stems from a study of blood T cell repertoires in COVID-19. At the level of the study: Spain, Italy and the United States supplied samples that represented acute and convalescent COVID-19. PBMCs, B-cell-depleted T cells, or T cells provided the cDNA or gDNA that made up the material.

Per the authors' pipeline: Amplification of reference gene primers provided the estimated nucleated cell counts. Produced via immunoSEQ multiplex PCR; TCRdb's table is partial and in-frame only. The DNA gave D and trimming, while V, J and clone size come from that table. The sample has about 120,000 clones; about four fifths are singletons. The CDR3 length is 15 residues. The V gene lost 0 bases and the J gene lost 0 bases, with 8 bases spanning the gap. Per the germline V gene, CDR1 is MGHRA and CDR2 is YSYEKL. The sequence was collected from a human donor in a cohort sampled during active COVID-19. The genes are TRBV4-1 and TRBJ2-5; a possible D gene is TRBD1 (5 bases). The sequenced material came from peripheral blood. The CDR3, as DNA: TGCGCCAGCAGCCAAGATGGGGCTTACCAAGAGACCCAGTACTTC. Translated, it gives CASSQDGAYQETQYF.